The clone carrying this T cell receptor (beta chain) occurred once. The data derive from a study of CD8 T cells in Susac syndrome. The CDR3 totals 14 residues. The V segment lost 8 bases and the J segment 4 bases; nucleotides outside the gene matches: 11. Per the germline V gene, CDR1 is MNHEY and CDR2 is SMNVEV (reference sequence). A quantity of about 0.5 to 1 ug RNA underwent reverse transcription using random hexamers. Multiplex PCR with immunoSEQ amplified the TCR beta CDR3 across 54 Vbeta and 13 Jbeta. TCRdb analysed the immunoSEQ multiplex PCR reads with MiXCR anew, one entry per CDR3 protein. The data contain tens of thousands of distinct CDR3 sequences, over 85% of them seen just once; the ten biggest clones take up approximately 0.4%.

The gene calls are TRBV27 and TRBJ2-7; 7 nucleotides match TRBD2. The sequenced sample consisted of CD8+ T cells from PBMCs. This TCR derives from a human donor with multiple sclerosis. DNA for the CDR3: TGTGCCAGCTCCACAGCGGGGCCGGTGTACGAGCAGTACTTC. It codes for CASSTAGPVYEQYF.